This T cell receptor (beta chain) appears in the sequencing data of a study of response to subunit inactivated influenza vaccine. This CDR3 spans 13 amino acids. The V and J ends lost 6 bases and 0 bases respectively, with 7 bases between them. This clonotype was recorded a few times. Using its own MiXCR run on the RT-PCR reads, TCRdb lists one record per CDR3 protein. The table has more than 400,000 distinct CDR3 sequences, 6.5% to 8% seen once. The sequencing used PBMCs from blood, collected less than 25 months after vaccination. This TCR derives from a man between 50 and 75 years old who received an inactivated influenza vaccine. The gene calls are TRBV12-3 or TRBV12-4 and TRBJ2-3; no clear D gene. CDR3 loop: CASRFSSTDTQYF. In DNA, the CDR3 is TGTGCCAGCAGATTCTCTAGCACAGATACGCAGTATTTT.